The rows below give T cell receptor beta chains drawn from one sample of a study of T cells expressing NK-cell markers. TCRdb processed the 5' RACE reads again and assigns one entry to each CDR3 protein, with no DNA. The sample holds 550,000 to 600,000 distinct CDR3 sequences. The sample was blood T cells: a sorted CD56 or NKG2C T cell subset, CD4+ or CD8+ T cells, or bulk PBMC T cells (not recorded which). These receptors originate from a young man in good health. CDR3s include the opening cysteine and the closing phenylalanine or tryptophan.

V gene	J gene	CDR3 protein
TRBV12-3/TRBV12-4	TRBJ2-1	CASSPGTSGGAPSSYNEQFF
TRBV5-1	TRBJ1-6	CASSLDGQTSGYSPLHF
TRBV12-3/TRBV12-4	TRBJ2-1	CASSLARRDRENNEQFF
TRBV12-3/TRBV12-4	TRBJ2-1	CASSPRRRGSYNEQFF
TRBV6-2/TRBV6-3	TRBJ2-2	CASSYRTGVDTGELFF
TRBV7-2	TRBJ2-2	CASSFSWTLGTGELFF
TRBV30	TRBJ2-1	CAWSVWGSMTSYNEQFF
TRBV6-2/TRBV6-3	TRBJ2-1	CASSYATGLAGNEQFF
TRBV24-1	TRBJ1-1	CATSDNRNTEAFF
TRBV7-2	TRBJ2-6	CASSLPLQGSYSGANVLTF
TRBV12-3/TRBV12-4	TRBJ2-5	CASSLGYRETQYF
TRBV5-5	TRBJ2-1	CASSATPPSEQFF
TRBV5-1	TRBJ2-3	CASRPLEEGTQYF
TRBV20-1	TRBJ2-3	CSAGRGAGGADTQYF
TRBV29-1	TRBJ1-5	CSVQTGTGGQPQHF
TRBV10-1	TRBJ2-2	CASTDYPTGELFF
TRBV5-6	TRBJ2-3	CASSYARAILDTQYF
TRBV10-3	TRBJ2-1	CAISPAGGTYNEQFF
TRBV5-1	TRBJ2-1	CASSKQGANNEQFF
TRBV6-2/TRBV6-3	TRBJ2-1	CASSYGGGGTWDNEQFF
TRBV5-1	TRBJ2-1	CASSSRAGAVNEQFF
TRBV28	TRBJ1-5	CASGRGNQPQHF
TRBV28	TRBJ2-3	CASRRDRSTDTQYF
TRBV27	TRBJ2-7	CASKKWASRGEQYF
TRBV27	TRBJ2-1	CASRTGVTVNEQFF
TRBV5-1	TRBJ2-5	CASSGGLAGARETQYF